This note documents a single T cell receptor (beta chain) sequence. Trimming cost V 4 bases and J 4 bases; bases outside gene matches: 21. Germline values: CDR1 SGHAT, CDR2 FQNNGV. The CDR3 extends over 19 amino acids. These data belong to a study of blood T cell repertoires in COVID-19. For the study at large: Sites across the United States, Italy and Spain contributed samples from acute and convalescent COVID-19. T cells, B-cell-depleted T cells, or PBMCs provided the cDNA or gDNA that served as material.

Participant ages covered roughly 18 to 90 years across about 25 US areas. Recovered status in Cohort 3 required two negative PCRs, clearance, or symptom resolution. Libraries were prepared by immunoSEQ multiplex PCR; TCRdb keeps only in-frame clonotypes and omits some of them. The sample contains about 430,000 clones, around 87% of which appear only once. The sequence was obtained from a man between 25 and 39 years old who had recovered from COVID-19. The rearrangement joins TRBV11-2 to TRBJ2-5; 7 bases match TRBD2. The sample consisted of PBMCs or T cells enriched from blood (not recorded which). DNA of the CDR3: TGTGCCAGCAGCTCCCCGGCTTCAGAGTCGGCGGGAGTTTTAGAGACCCAGTACTTC. Translating gives CASSSPASESAGVLETQYF.